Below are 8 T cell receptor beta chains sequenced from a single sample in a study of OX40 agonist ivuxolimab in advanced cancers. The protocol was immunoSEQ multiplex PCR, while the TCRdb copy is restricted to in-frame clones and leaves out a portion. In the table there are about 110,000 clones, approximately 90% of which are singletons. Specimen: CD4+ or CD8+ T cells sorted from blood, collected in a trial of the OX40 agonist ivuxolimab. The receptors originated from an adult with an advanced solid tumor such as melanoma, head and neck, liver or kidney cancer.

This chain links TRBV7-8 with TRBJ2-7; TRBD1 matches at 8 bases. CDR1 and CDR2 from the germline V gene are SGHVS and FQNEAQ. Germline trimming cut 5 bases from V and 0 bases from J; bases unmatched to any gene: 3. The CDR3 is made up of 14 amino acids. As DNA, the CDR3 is TGTGCCAGCAGCCAGGGACAGGCCTCCTACGAGCAGTACTTC. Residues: CASSQGQASYEQYF.

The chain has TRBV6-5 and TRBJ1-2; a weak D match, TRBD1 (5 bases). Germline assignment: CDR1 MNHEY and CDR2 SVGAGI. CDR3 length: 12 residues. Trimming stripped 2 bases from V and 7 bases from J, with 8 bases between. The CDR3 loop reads CASSYQGLGYTF. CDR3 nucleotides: TGTGCCAGCAGTTACCAGGGACTTGGCTACACCTTC.

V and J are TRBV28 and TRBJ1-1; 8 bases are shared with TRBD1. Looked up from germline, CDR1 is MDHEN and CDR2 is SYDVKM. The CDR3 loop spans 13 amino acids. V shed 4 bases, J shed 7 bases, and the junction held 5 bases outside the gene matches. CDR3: CASSSGQGDEAFF. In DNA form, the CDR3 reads TGTGCCAGCAGTTCAGGACAGGGAGATGAAGCTTTCTTT.

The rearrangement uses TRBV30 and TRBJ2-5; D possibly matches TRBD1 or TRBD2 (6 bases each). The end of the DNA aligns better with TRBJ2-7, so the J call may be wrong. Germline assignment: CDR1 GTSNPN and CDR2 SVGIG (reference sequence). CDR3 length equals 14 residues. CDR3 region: CASISVQGTYEQYF. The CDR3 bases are TGTGCCTCGATTTCCGTTCAGGGGACTTACGAGCAGTACTTC.

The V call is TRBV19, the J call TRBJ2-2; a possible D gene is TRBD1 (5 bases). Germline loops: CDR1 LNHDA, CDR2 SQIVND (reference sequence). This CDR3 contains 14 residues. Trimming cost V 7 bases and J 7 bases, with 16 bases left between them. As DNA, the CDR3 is TGTGCCAGTACTCCAAGGCAGGGTGTCGGGGAGCTGTTTTTT. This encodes CASTPRQGVGELFF.

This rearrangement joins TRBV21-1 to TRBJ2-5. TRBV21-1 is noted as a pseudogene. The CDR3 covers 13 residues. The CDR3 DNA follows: TGTGCCAGCAGCTGGGGAAGAACAGAGACCCAGTACTTC. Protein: CASSWGRTETQYF.

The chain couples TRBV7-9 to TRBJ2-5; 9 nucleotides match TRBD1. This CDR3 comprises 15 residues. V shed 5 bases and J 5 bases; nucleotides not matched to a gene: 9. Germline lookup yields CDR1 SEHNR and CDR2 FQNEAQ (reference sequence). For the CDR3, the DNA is TGTGCCAGCAGCGGGGGACAGGGTTCCGCGGAGACCCAGTACTTC. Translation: CASSGGQGSAETQYF. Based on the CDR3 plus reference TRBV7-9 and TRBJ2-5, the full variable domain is DTGVSQNPRHKITKRGQNVTFRCDPISEHNRLYWYRQTLGQGPEFLTYFQNEAQLEKSRLLSDRFSAERPKGSFSTLEIQRTEQGDSAMYLCASSGGQGSAETQYFGPGTRLLVL.

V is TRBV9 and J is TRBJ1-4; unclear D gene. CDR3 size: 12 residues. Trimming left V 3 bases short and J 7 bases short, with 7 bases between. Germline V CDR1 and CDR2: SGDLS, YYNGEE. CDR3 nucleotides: TGTGCCAGCAGCGCCAGCCCTGAAAAACTGTTTTTT. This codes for CASSASPEKLFF.